These 10 T cell receptor beta chains were sequenced from one sample in a study of blood T cell repertoires in COVID-19. Some clones are missing from TCRdb's copy, which holds only in-frame ones; the method was immunoSEQ multiplex PCR. The sample lists some 83,000 clones; more than 85% were seen once. Sample: peripheral blood. The receptors derive from a man older than 75 with active or convalescent COVID-19.

J is TRBJ2-2 and V is TRBV19, with D possibly TRBD2 on 5 matching bases. Per the germline V gene, CDR1 is LNHDA and CDR2 is SQIVND (reference sequence). CDR3 length: 15 residues. V dropped 4 bases and J dropped 2 bases, with 11 bases sitting between them. As DNA, the CDR3 is TGTGCCAGTAGTACCCGGACTCCTAACACCGGGGAGCTGTTTTTT. Its translation is CASSTRTPNTGELFF.

This chain uses TRBV18 with TRBJ2-5, with 9 bases that match TRBD1. Germline CDR1 KGHSH, CDR2 LQKENI. J gave up 4 bases and V 5 bases, and 5 bases lay outside the gene matches. This CDR3 has 14 amino acids. CDR3 region: CASSFTGGLETQYF. Here the CDR3 DNA reads TGTGCCAGCTCATTTACAGGGGGCCTAGAGACCCAGTACTTC. Filled out from reference TRBV18 and TRBJ2-5, the complete variable domain reads NAGVMQNPRHLVRRRGQEARLRCSPMKGHSHVYWYRQLPEEGLKFMVYLQKENIIDESGMPKERFSAEFPKEGPSILRIQQVVRGDSAAYFCASSFTGGLETQYFGPGTRLLVL.

This rearrangement joins TRBV19 to TRBJ2-2, with TRBD2 matching over 8 bases. The CDR3 consists of 15 residues. The germline V gene has CDR1 LNHDA and CDR2 SQIVND (reference sequence). J was trimmed by 1 base and V by 9 bases; bases with no gene match: 7. The CDR3 sequence: CASSPAGGNTGELFF. CDR3 coding DNA: TGTGCCAGCTCGCCTGCGGGAGGGAACACCGGGGAGCTGTTTTTT.

V gene TRBV24-1 combines with J gene TRBJ2-5; 8 nucleotides match TRBD1. The V gene end was trimmed by 10 bases and the J gene end by 5 bases; junction bases not matched to a gene: 8. Germline V gene data show CDR1 as KGHDR and CDR2 as SFDVKD. The CDR3 has 13 residues. CDR3 loop: CATRRTGTETQYF. In DNA, the CDR3 is TGTGCCACGAGGAGGACAGGGACGGAGACCCAGTACTTC.

The chain is built from TRBV7-2 and TRBJ2-1; 10 bases match TRBD2. In germline, CDR1 is SGHTA, CDR2 FQGNSA. The CDR3 loop spans 16 amino acids. The V and J ends lost 2 bases and 8 bases, in that order; junction bases with no gene match: 9. This CDR3 reads CASSLSTSGDVDEQFF. CDR3 bases: TGTGCCAGCAGCTTAAGTACTAGCGGGGATGTGGATGAGCAGTTCTTC.

This clone was recorded a few times. The chain uses TRBV24-1 and TRBJ2-7; D is possibly TRBD2 (5 bases). The CDR3 runs to 13 residues. V was clipped by 7 bases and J by 1 base, with 10 bases between them. Germline-derived CDR1 and CDR2 are KGHDR and SFDVKD. CDR3 DNA: TGTGCCACCAGCCTCAGCGGTTCCTACGAGCAGTACGTC. Protein sequence: CATSLSGSYEQYV.

This rearrangement joins TRBV6-5 to TRBJ1-3, with D unclear. V lost 6 bases to trimming and J lost 0 bases, with 12 bases between them. The CDR3 consists of 15 residues. Germline V gene lookup returns CDR1 MNHEY and CDR2 SVGAGI. Here the CDR3 DNA reads TGTGCCAGCAGCTTAATCACAGACTCTGGAAACACCATATATTTT. Translated: CASSLITDSGNTIYF.

This chain connects TRBV6-2 or TRBV6-3 to TRBJ2-7, with D tentatively TRBD1 (5 bases). Germline CDR1 reads MNHEY; CDR2 reads SVGEGT. The V end was cut by 6 bases, the J end by 2 bases, with 17 bases between. The CDR3 is made up of 15 amino acids. CDR3: CASSRSSRTPYEQYV. In DNA, the CDR3 is TGTGCCAGCAGCCGCTCCAGCCGGACACCCTACGAGCAGTACGTC.

This clone was observed at least ten times. The chain couples TRBV5-1 to TRBJ1-3, with a possible D match to TRBD1 (5 bases). Per the germline V gene, CDR1 is SGHRS and CDR2 is YFSETQ. Trimming cost V 0 bases and J 0 bases, with 7 bases left between them. The CDR3 has 15 residues. The CDR3 region is CASSLGQHSGNTIYF. The CDR3 nucleotides read TGCGCCAGCAGCTTGGGACAGCACTCTGGAAACACCATATATTTT.

The chain uses TRBV28 and TRBJ1-1, with 8 bases aligning to TRBD1. The CDR3 spans 12 residues. Germline V CDR1 and CDR2: MDHEN, SYDVKM. Trimming took 6 bases from V and 11 from J; bases not matched to a gene: 8. The CDR3 DNA reads as TGTGCCAGCAGCCCGGGACAGGAGCGGGCTTTCTTT. Encoded protein: CASSPGQERAFF.